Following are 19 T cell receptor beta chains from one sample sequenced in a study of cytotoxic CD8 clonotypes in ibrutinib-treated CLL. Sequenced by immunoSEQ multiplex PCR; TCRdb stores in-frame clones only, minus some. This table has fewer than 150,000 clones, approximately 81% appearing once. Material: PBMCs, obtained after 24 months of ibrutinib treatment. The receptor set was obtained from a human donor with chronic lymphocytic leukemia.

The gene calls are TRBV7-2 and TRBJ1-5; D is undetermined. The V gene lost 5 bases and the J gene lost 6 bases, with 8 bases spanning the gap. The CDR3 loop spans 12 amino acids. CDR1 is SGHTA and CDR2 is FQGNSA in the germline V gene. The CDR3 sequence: CASSPEAQPQHF. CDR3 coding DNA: TGTGCCAGCAGCCCCGAAGCTCAGCCCCAGCATTTT.

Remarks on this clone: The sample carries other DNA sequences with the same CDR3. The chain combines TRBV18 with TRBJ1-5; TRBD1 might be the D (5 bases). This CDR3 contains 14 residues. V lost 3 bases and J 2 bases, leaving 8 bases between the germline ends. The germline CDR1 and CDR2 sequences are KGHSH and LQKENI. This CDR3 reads CASSPGRGNQPQHF. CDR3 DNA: TGTGCCAGCTCACCGGGACGGGGCAATCAGCCCCAGCATTTT. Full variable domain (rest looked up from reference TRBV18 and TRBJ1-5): NAGVMQNPRHLVRRRGQEARLRCSPMKGHSHVYWYRQLPEEGLKFMVYLQKENIIDESGMPKERFSAEFPKEGPSILRIQQVVRGDSAAYFCASSPGRGNQPQHFGDGTRLSIL.

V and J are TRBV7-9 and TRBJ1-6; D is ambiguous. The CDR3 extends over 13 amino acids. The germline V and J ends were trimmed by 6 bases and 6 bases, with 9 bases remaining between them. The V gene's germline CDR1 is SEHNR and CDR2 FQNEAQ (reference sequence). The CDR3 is CASRREGNSPLHF. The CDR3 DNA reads TGTGCCAGCAGGCGAGAAGGTAATTCACCCCTCCACTTT.

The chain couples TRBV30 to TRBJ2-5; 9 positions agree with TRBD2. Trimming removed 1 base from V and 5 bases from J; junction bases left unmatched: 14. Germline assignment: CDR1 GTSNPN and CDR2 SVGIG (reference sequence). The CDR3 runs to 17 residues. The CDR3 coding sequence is TGTGCCTGGAGTGCAAACCTAGCGGGGCCAAATCTGGAGACCCAGTACTTC. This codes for CAWSANLAGPNLETQYF.

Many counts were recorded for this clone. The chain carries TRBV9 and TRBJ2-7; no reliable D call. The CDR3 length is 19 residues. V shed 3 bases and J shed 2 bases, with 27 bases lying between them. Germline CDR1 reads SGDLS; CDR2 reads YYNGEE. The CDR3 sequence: CASSAAAPDKGKGTYEQYF. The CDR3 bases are TGTGCCAGCAGCGCGGCCGCCCCAGACAAGGGAAAAGGGACCTACGAGCAGTACTTC. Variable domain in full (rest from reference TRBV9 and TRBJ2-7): DSGVTQTPKHLITATGQRVTLRCSPRSGDLSVYWYQQSLDQGLQFLIQYYNGEERAKGNILERFSAQQFPDLHSELNLSSLELGDSALYFCASSAAAPDKGKGTYEQYFGPGTRLTVT.

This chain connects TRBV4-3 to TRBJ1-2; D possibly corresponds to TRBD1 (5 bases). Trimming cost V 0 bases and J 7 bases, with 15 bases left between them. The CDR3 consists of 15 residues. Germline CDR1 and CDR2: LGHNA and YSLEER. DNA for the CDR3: TGCGCCAGCAGCCAAGATCTAGGACACGGTCGTGGCTACACCTTC. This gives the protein CASSQDLGHGRGYTF.

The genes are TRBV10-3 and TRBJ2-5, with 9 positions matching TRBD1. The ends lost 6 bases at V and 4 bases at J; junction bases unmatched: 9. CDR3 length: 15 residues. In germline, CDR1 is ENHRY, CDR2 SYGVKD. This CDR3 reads CAISNLQGAGETQYF. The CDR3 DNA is TGTGCCATCAGCAACTTACAGGGGGCTGGAGAGACCCAGTACTTC.

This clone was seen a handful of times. The CDR3 loop is CASSLGSDPTYEQYF. CDR3 nucleotide sequence: TGTGCCAGCAGCTTGGGCTCAGATCCAACCTACGAGCAGTACTTC. The chain uses TRBV5-4 and TRBJ2-7; D is unclear. Germline V CDR1 and CDR2: SGHNT, YYREEE (reference sequence). Trimming cost V 0 bases and J 2 bases, with 12 bases left between them. The CDR3 spans 15 residues.

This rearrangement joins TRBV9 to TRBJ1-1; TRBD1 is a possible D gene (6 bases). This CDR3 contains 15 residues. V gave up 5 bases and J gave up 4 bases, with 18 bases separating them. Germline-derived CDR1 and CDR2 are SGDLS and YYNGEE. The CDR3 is CASSHPTGSGTEAFF. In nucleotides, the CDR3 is TGTGCCAGCAGTCATCCGACAGGATCAGGCACTGAAGCTTTCTTT.

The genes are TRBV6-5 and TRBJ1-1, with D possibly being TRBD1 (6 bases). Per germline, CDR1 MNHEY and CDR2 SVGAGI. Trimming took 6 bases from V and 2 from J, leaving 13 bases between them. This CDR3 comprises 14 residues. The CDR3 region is CASRQGLTNTEAFF. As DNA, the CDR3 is TGTGCCAGCAGACAGGGACTGACTAACACTGAAGCTTTCTTT.

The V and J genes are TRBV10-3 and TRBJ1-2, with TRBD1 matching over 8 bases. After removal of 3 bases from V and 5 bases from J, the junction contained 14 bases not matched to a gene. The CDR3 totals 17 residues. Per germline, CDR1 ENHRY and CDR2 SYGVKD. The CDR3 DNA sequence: TGTGCCATCAGTGATGGTCAGGGGGCCTCGATTTCTTATGGCTACACCTTC. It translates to CAISDGQGASISYGYTF.

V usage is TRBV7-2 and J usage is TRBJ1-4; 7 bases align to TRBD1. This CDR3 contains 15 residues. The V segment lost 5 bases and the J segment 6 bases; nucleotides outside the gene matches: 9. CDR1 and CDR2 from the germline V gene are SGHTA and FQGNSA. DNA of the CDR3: TGTGCCAGCAGCCCCAGCGGGACAGTAGATGAAAAACTGTTTTTT. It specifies CASSPSGTVDEKLFF. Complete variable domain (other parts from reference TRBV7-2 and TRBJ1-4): GAGVSQSPSNKVTEKGKDVELRCDPISGHTALYWYRQSLGQGLEFLIYFQGNSAPDKSGLPSDRFSAERTGGSVSTLTIQRTQQEDSAVYLCASSPSGTVDEKLFFGSGTQLSVL.

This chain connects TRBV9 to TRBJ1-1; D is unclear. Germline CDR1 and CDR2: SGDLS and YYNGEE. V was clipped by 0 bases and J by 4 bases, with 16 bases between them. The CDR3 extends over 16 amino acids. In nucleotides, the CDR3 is TGTGCCAGCAGCGTAGACCCGACACGCGGTTCCACTGAAGCTTTCTTT. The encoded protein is CASSVDPTRGSTEAFF.

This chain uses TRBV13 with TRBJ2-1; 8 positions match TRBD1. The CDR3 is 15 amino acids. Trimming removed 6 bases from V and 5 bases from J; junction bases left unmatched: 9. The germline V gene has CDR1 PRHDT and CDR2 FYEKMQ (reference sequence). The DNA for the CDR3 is TGTGCCAGCAGTCCCGACAGGGGAAGTGACAATGAGCAGTTCTTC. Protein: CASSPDRGSDNEQFF.

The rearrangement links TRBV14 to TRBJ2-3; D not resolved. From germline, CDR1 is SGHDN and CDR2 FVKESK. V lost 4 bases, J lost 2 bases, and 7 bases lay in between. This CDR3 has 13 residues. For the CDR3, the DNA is TGTGCCAGCAGCCCACGGGCCACAGATACGCAGTATTTT. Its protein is CASSPRATDTQYF. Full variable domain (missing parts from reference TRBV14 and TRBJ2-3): EAGVTQFPSHSVIEKGQTVTLRCDPISGHDNLYWYRRVMGKEIKFLLHFVKESKQDESGMPNNRFLAERTGGTYSTLKVQPAELEDSGVYFCASSPRATDTQYFGPGTRLTVL.

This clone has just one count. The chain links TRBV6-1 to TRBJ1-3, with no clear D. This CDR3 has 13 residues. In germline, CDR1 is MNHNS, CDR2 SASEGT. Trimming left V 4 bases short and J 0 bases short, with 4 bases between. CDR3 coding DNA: TGTGCCAGCAGTGGTATCTCTGGAAACACCATATATTTT. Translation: CASSGISGNTIYF.

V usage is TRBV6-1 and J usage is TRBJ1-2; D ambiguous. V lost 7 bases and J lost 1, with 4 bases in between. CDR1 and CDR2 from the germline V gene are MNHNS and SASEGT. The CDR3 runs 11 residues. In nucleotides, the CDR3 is TGTGCCAGCACTGGTAACTATGGCTACACCTTC. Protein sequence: CASTGNYGYTF.

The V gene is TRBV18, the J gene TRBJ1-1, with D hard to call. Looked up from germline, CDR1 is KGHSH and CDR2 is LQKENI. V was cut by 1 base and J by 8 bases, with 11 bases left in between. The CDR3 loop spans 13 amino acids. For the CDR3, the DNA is TGTGCCAGCTCACCACTAGTAAGTCAAGAAGCTTTCTTT. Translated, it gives CASSPLVSQEAFF.

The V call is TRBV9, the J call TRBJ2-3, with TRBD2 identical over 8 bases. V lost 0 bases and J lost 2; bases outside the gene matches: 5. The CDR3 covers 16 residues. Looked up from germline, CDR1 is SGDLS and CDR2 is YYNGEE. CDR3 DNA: TGTGCCAGCAGCGTAGCGGCTAGCGGGTTCACAGATACGCAGTATTTT. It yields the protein CASSVAASGFTDTQYF.